This T cell receptor beta chain appears in the sequencing data of a study of cytomegalovirus exposure and HLA in healthy donors. The PCR used 60 Vbeta and 13 Jbeta primers. The table came from immunoSEQ multiplex PCR; TCRdb's copy has only in-frame clones and leaves some out. There are roughly 140,000 clones in the sample; 70% to 85% occur only once, and roughly 3.5% lies in the top ten. CDR1 SGHNT and CDR2 YYREEE come from the germline V gene (reference sequence). The CDR3 runs 13 residues. V lost 4 bases and J lost 0, with 7 bases in between. This chain connects TRBV5-4 to TRBJ1-1; weak D call: TRBD1 (5 bases). The clonotype comes from a male donor in good health and CMV-seronegative. The specimen sequenced was PBMCs. The DNA for the CDR3 is TGTGCCAGCAGCGCGGGACTGAACACTGAAGCTTTCTTT. It encodes CASSAGLNTEAFF.